The following is a T cell receptor beta chain sequence with its context. The antigen remains undetermined. These data belong to a study of blood T cells in healthy people across ages. Study information: With template switching, about one barcoded beta molecule was captured per two T cells.

With a J-beta primer mix and a sample-barcoded 5' primer, a second PCR ran about 7 to 11 cycles. A single record per CDR3 protein comes from TCRdb applying MiXCR to the 5' RACE reads. The sample lists about 1.1 million distinct CDR3 sequences; roughly two fifths were seen once. CDR3 length: 15 amino acids. Germline CDR1 is LGHDT and CDR2 is YNNKEL (reference sequence). Study results and limitations: Strongly correlated with naive T cell percentage was TCR beta diversity.

Peripheral blood was drawn, around 9.3 milliliters per donor. The chain employs TRBV3-1 and TRBJ2-4, with 10 bases lining up with TRBD1. The J call may be mistaken, given a closer DNA end match to TRBJ2-7. Source material: blood. The sequence was collected from a man aged 18 to 29 in good health. The CDR3 coding sequence is TGTGCCAGCAGCCAAACTCCGGGACAGGGGAACGAGCAGTACTTC. This codes for CASSQTPGQGNEQYF.